This T cell receptor beta chain was captured in a study of beta chain features in type 1 diabetes. Expressed TCRB transcripts were sequenced because the isolated RNA had all been reverse transcribed beforehand. The table came from immunoSEQ multiplex PCR; TCRdb's copy has only in-frame clones and leaves some out. This table holds around 430,000 clones, around 30% found once. The germline V gene has CDR1 SGHVS and CDR2 FQNEAQ. The CDR3 spans 14 residues. Losses at the gene ends were 6 bases for V and 6 bases for J; bases not matched to a gene: 4. This chain joins TRBV7-8 and TRBJ2-7, with 14 nucleotides matching TRBD2. The clonotype originates from a man between 18 and 35 years old in good health. Sequencing used naive CD4+ T cells from blood. CDR3 amino acids: CASRPGLAGVEQYF. CDR3 nucleotide sequence: TGTGCCAGCAGGCCGGGACTAGCGGGAGTCGAGCAGTACTTC. Full variable domain (missing parts from reference TRBV7-8 and TRBJ2-7): GAGVSQSPRYKVAKRGQDVALRCDPISGHVSLFWYQQALGQGPEFLTYFQNEAQLDKSGLPSDRFFAERPEGSVSTLKIQRTQQEDSAVYLCASRPGLAGVEQYFGPGTRLTVT.